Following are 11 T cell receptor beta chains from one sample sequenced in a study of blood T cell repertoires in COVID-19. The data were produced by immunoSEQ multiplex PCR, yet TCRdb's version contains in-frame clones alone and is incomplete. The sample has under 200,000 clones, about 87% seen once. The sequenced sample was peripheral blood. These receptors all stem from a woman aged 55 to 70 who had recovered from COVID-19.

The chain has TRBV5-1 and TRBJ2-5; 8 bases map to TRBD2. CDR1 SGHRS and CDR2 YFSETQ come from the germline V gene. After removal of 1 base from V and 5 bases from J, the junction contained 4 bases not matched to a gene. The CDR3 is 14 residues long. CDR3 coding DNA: TGCGCCAGCAGCTTGCACGGGGGGGCGGAGACCCAGTACTTC. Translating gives CASSLHGGAETQYF.

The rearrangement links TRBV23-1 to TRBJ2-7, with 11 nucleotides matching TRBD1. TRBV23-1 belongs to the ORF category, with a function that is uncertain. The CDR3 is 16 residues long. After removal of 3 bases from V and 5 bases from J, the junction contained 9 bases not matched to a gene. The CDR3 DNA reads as TGCGCCAGCAGTCATCCGTGGGACAGGGGGTGGCACGAGCAGTACTTC. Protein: CASSHPWDRGWHEQYF.

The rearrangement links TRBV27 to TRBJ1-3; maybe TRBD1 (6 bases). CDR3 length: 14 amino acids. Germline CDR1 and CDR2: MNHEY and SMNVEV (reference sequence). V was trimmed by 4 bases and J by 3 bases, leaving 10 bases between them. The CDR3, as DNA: TGTGCCAGCAGTTACAGGGCTAGTGGAAACACCATATATTTT. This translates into CASSYRASGNTIYF.

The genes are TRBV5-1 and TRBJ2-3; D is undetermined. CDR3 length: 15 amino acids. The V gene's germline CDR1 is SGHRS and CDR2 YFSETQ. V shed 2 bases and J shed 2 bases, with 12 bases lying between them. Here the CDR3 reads CASSFQHPNTDTQYF. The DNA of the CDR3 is TGCGCCAGCAGCTTCCAACACCCGAACACAGATACGCAGTATTTT.

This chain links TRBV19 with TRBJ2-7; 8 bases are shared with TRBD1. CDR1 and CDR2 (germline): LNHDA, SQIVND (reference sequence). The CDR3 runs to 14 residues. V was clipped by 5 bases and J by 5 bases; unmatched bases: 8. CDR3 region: CASSAWDRLNEQYF. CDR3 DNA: TGTGCCAGTAGTGCGTGGGACAGGCTGAACGAGCAGTACTTC.

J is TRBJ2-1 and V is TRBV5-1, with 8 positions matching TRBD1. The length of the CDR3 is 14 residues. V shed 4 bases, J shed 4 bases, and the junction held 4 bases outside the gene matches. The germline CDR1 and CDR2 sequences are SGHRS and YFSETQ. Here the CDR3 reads CASSQGQAYNEQFF. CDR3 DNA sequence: TGCGCCAGCAGCCAGGGACAGGCGTACAATGAGCAGTTCTTC.

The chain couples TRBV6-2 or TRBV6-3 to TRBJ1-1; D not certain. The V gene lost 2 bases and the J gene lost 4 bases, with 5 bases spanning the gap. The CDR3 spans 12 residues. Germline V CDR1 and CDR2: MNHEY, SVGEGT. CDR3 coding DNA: TGTGCCAGCAGTTACGCAGTCACTGAAGCTTTCTTT. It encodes CASSYAVTEAFF.

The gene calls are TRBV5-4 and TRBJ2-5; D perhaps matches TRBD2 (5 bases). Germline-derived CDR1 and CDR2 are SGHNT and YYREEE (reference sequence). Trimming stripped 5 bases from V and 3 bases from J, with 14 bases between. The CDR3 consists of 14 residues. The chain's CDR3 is CASSPRGSEETQYF. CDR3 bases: TGTGCCAGCAGTCCTCGTGGGAGTGAAGAGACCCAGTACTTC.

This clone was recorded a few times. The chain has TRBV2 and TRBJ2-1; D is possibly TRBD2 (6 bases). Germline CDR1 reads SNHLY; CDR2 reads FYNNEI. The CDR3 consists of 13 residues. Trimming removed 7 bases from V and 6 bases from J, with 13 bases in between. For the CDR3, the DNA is TGTGCCAGCAACCAAGTGGGGGGCAATGAGCAGTTCTTC. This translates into CASNQVGGNEQFF.

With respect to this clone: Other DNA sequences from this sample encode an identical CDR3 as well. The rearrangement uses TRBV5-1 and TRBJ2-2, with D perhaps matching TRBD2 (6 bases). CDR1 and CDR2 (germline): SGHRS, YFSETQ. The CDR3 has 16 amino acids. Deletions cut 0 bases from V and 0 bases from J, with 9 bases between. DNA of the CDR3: TGCGCCAGCAGCTTGGTCGGGGGTTCGAACACCGGGGAGCTGTTTTTT. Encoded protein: CASSLVGGSNTGELFF.

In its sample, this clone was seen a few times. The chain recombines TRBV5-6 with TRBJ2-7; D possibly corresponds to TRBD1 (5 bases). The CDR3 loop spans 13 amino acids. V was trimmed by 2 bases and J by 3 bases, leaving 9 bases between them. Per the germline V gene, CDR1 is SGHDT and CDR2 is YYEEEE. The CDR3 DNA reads TGTGCCAGCAGCTTCCTAGGGGTCTACGAGCAGTACTTC. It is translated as CASSFLGVYEQYF.